This T cell receptor (beta chain) appears in the sequencing data of a study of shared clonotypes between healthy human individuals. Repertoires were generated with immunoSEQ multiplex PCR, while TCRdb's copy carries only in-frame clones and drops some. The data show 2 million to 2.5 million clones, with 80% to 95% seen just once and 0.3% to 0.4% held by the top ten. General study findings and limits: The generation probabilities recorded for non-shared clonotypes fell below those of clonotypes shared by all four donors.

The CDR3 runs to 14 residues. V was pared by 7 bases and J by 2 bases, with 7 bases of the junction left unmatched. Germline CDR1 is MNHEY and CDR2 is SVGAGI. There were no recent acute infections or vaccinations among the donors, who were healthy HIV-negative adults. To note about this clone: Antigen unknown.

The receptor comes from a man aged 18 to 35 in good health. Some clones in this sample may be carry-over from other donors' samples. Input material: naive CD4+ T cells from PBMCs. Noted subset: CD45RA+ positively selected. V is TRBV6-5 and J is TRBJ1-1, with 7 bases lining up with TRBD1. The DNA of the CDR3 is TGTGCCAGCAAATCCACAGGGGCCAACACTGAAGCTTTCTTT. As protein: CASKSTGANTEAFF.